Shown below are 12 T cell receptor beta chains from a single sample sequenced in a study of blood T cell repertoires in COVID-19. Sequencing was performed with immunoSEQ multiplex PCR; in TCRdb, only in-frame clones are kept and a portion is missing. The sample lists a few hundred thousand clones; 70% to 90% were seen once. The sequencing input was peripheral blood. The receptors here all came from a man aged 60 to 75 with acute or convalescent COVID-19.

In this sample, this clone turned up once. The chain joins TRBV15 to TRBJ1-1; D is perhaps TRBD1 (5 bases). Trimming cost V 5 bases and J 4 bases, with 14 bases left between them. From germline, CDR1 is LNHNV and CDR2 YYDKDF (reference sequence). The CDR3 consists of 14 residues. Here the CDR3 DNA reads TGTGCCACCAGCCCGTCTTTACAGGTCACTGAAGCTTTCTTT. It is translated as CATSPSLQVTEAFF.

This chain joins TRBV19 and TRBJ1-2; D gene unclear. The germline gives CDR1 LNHDA, CDR2 SQIVND (reference sequence). This CDR3 has 14 amino acids. The V end was cut by 3 bases, the J end by 4 bases, with 12 bases between. The CDR3 DNA reads as TGTGCCAGTAGTATGGCAGTTACCTCCTATGGCTACACCTTC. Its translation: CASSMAVTSYGYTF.

V usage is TRBV4-3 and J usage is TRBJ2-1; weak D call: TRBD1 (5 bases). Trimming stripped 4 bases from V and 9 bases from J, with 13 bases between. This CDR3 has 13 amino acids. Germline V gene data show CDR1 as LGHNA and CDR2 as YSLEER. Here the CDR3 reads CASSLSRTGEQFF. For the CDR3, the DNA is TGCGCCAGCAGCCTTTCTAGAACAGGTGAGCAGTTCTTC.

V is TRBV27 and J is TRBJ1-4; 9 bases fit TRBD1. The CDR3 length is 14 residues. Trimming removed 5 bases from V and 7 bases from J; junction bases left unmatched: 5. In germline, CDR1 is MNHEY, CDR2 SMNVEV (reference sequence). CDR3 amino acids: CASSPGQGREKLFF. CDR3 coding DNA: TGTGCCAGCAGTCCAGGACAGGGGCGTGAAAAACTGTTTTTT.

Turning to this clone: Other DNA sequences in the sample encode the same CDR3. The chain employs TRBV10-3 and TRBJ2-7, with 7 bases lining up with TRBD1. CDR1 and CDR2 (germline): ENHRY, SYGVKD. After removal of 6 bases from V and 0 bases from J, the junction contained 2 bases not matched to a gene. This CDR3 spans 13 amino acids. The chain's CDR3 is CAIRAGGSYEQYF. CDR3 DNA sequence: TGTGCCATCAGGGCAGGGGGCTCCTACGAGCAGTACTTC.

V usage is TRBV27 and J usage is TRBJ1-6; the match to TRBD1 covers 9 bases. V lost 2 bases, J lost 10 bases, and 6 bases stayed unmatched. This CDR3 is built from 15 residues. Germline V gene sequence: CDR1 MNHEY, CDR2 SMNVEV (reference sequence). The CDR3 DNA is TGTGCCAGCAGTTTAGTCACAGGGGGCGGGTCACCCCTCCACTTT. Protein product: CASSLVTGGGSPLHF.

The chain recombines TRBV6-6 with TRBJ2-7, with 9 nucleotides matching TRBD2. The junction had 5 bases not matched to a gene; V was cut back by 6 bases and J by 2 bases. Germline-derived CDR1 and CDR2 are MNHNY and SVGAGI (reference sequence). There are 14 residues in the CDR3. The CDR3 DNA is TGTGCCAGCAGCCCTAGCGGGGCAGCCTACGAGCAGTACTTC. Its translation: CASSPSGAAYEQYF.

The genes are TRBV3-1 (or the pseudogene TRBV3-2) and TRBJ2-1, with D tentatively TRBD2 (5 bases). CDR1 and CDR2 (germline): LGHDT, YNNKEL (reference sequence). The V end was cut by 4 bases, the J end by 10 bases, with 11 bases between. This CDR3 spans 12 amino acids. In nucleotides, the CDR3 is TGTGCCAGCAGCCTTAGCGCAGGCGAGCAGTTCTTC. It codes for CASSLSAGEQFF.

V is TRBV7-9 and J is TRBJ1-5; tentatively, D is TRBD1 (5 bases). From germline, CDR1 is SEHNR and CDR2 FQNEAQ (reference sequence). This CDR3 comprises 13 residues. V shed 3 bases and J shed 6 bases, with 9 bases lying between them. The DNA for the CDR3 is TGTGCCAGCAGCTTCGACAGCCGTCAGCCCCAGCATTTT. Amino acid sequence: CASSFDSRQPQHF.

This clone was counted many times. CDR3 nucleotides: TGTGCCAGCTCACTAACCACAGGTGCCCGTCATAGCAATCAGCCCCAGCATTTT. It is translated as CASSLTTGARHSNQPQHF. This chain uses TRBV18 with TRBJ1-5, with a weak D call TRBD1 (5 bases). This CDR3 has 18 residues. Germline V gene sequence: CDR1 KGHSH, CDR2 LQKENI. The V end was cut by 4 bases, the J end by 0 bases, with 19 bases between.

The J gene is TRBJ2-2, the V gene TRBV7-2, with 7 bases that match TRBD1. The length of the CDR3 is 15 residues. V shed 5 bases and J 4 bases; nucleotides not matched to a gene: 7. Germline-derived CDR1 and CDR2 are SGHTA and FQGNSA. Here the CDR3 DNA reads TGTGCCAGCAGCCTTCGACAGGGTCCCACCGGGGAGCTGTTTTTT. As protein: CASSLRQGPTGELFF.

The gene calls are TRBV19 and TRBJ2-2; D remains ambiguous. The germline CDR1 and CDR2 sequences are LNHDA and SQIVND (reference sequence). The CDR3 contains 12 residues. Trimming shortened V by 7 bases and J by 6 bases, and 9 bases separated the two germline ends. The CDR3 region is CASITEAGELFF. DNA of the CDR3: TGTGCCAGTATAACTGAGGCCGGGGAGCTGTTTTTT.